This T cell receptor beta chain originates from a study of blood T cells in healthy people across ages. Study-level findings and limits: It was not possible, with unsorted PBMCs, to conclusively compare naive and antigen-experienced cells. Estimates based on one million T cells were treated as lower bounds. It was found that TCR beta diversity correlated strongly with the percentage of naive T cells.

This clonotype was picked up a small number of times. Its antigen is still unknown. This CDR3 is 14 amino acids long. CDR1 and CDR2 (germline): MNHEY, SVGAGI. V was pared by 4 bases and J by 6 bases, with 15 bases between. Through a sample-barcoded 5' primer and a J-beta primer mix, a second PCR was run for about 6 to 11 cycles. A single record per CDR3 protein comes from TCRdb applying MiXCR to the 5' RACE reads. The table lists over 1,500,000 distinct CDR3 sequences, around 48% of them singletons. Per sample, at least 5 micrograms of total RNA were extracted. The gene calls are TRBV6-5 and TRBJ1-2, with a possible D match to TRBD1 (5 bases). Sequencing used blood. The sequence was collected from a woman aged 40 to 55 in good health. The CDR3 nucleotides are TGTGCCAGCAGTTCCCCTCGGCAGGGCGATGGCTACACCTTC. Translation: CASSSPRQGDGYTF.